One sample yielded the 32 T cell receptor beta chains listed below, sequenced in a study of cytomegalovirus exposure and HLA in healthy donors. 13 Jbeta primers and 60 Vbeta primers were used for the PCR. Using immunoSEQ multiplex PCR, the repertoire was profiled, and TCRdb retains in-frame clones only, with some absent. The sample records under 200,000 clones, around 77% being singletons. Sample: PBMCs. The receptors were gathered from a man between 60 and 70 years old in good health and CMV-seronegative.

The genes are TRBV19 and TRBJ2-5; 8 positions match TRBD2. V gave up 3 bases and J gave up 5 bases; unmatched junction bases: 5. The germline V gene has CDR1 LNHDA and CDR2 SQIVND (reference sequence). The CDR3 runs 14 residues. The CDR3 region has the DNA TGTGCCAGTAGTATGACGGGGGGGCCGGAGACCCAGTACTTC. This encodes CASSMTGGPETQYF.

V usage is TRBV10-2 and J usage is TRBJ2-3, with 7 bases lining up with TRBD2. V gave up 6 bases and J gave up 1 base; unmatched junction bases: 7. CDR1 and CDR2 (germline): WSHSY, SAAADI. This CDR3 is built from 15 residues. The CDR3 loop reads CASRAGTSGTDTQYF. The CDR3 DNA sequence: TGCGCCAGCAGGGCCGGCACTAGCGGCACAGATACGCAGTATTTT.

This chain uses TRBV30 with TRBJ1-6, with D unresolved. The CDR3 has 15 residues. The V and J ends lost 2 bases and 5 bases respectively, with 13 bases between them. The germline V gene encodes CDR1 GTSNPN and CDR2 SVGIG (reference sequence). The CDR3 region has the DNA TGTGCCTGGAGTCCCGACTCGTCGCATAATTCACCCCTCCACTTT. Translation: CAWSPDSSHNSPLHF.

The rearrangement links TRBV27 to TRBJ1-4; TRBD1 matches 8 bases. In germline, CDR1 is MNHEY, CDR2 SMNVEV (reference sequence). The CDR3 extends over 16 amino acids. V lost 5 bases and J lost 7; bases outside the gene matches: 12. CDR3 bases: TGTGCCAGCAGTCTAGGTATCGGACAGGGAGTTGAAAAACTGTTTTTT. Its protein product is CASSLGIGQGVEKLFF.

The V gene is TRBV5-8, the J gene TRBJ1-3; D not certain. The germline gives CDR1 SGHTS, CDR2 YDEGEE. The V gene lost 4 bases and the J gene lost 0 bases, with 11 bases spanning the gap. This CDR3 is built from 15 residues. CDR3 in amino acids: CASSPGWSSGNTIYF. CDR3 in DNA: TGTGCCAGCAGCCCCGGGTGGAGCTCTGGAAACACCATATATTTT.

V usage is TRBV7-2 and J usage is TRBJ2-3, with unresolved D. There are 16 residues in the CDR3. CDR1 is SGHTA and CDR2 is FQGNSA in the germline V gene. The V end lost 0 bases, the J end lost 0 bases, and 10 bases lay between the germline ends. CDR3 nucleotide sequence: TGTGCCAGCAGCTTAGCGGCAGACACTAGCACAGATACGCAGTATTTT. Amino acids: CASSLAADTSTDTQYF.

The chain is built from TRBV28 and TRBJ1-5, with D unclear. CDR3 size: 12 residues. V lost 10 bases and J 0 bases, leaving 7 bases between the germline ends. Germline CDR1 reads MDHEN; CDR2 reads SYDVKM. CDR3 DNA: TGTGCCATTCAGAATAGCAATCAGCCCCAGCATTTT. Its protein product is CAIQNSNQPQHF.

This chain connects TRBV2 to TRBJ1-5; no reliable D call. Deletions cut 4 bases from V and 2 bases from J, with 9 bases between. The CDR3 has 14 residues. Germline V CDR1 and CDR2: SNHLY, FYNNEI. The CDR3 is CASSGGDGNQPQHF. The CDR3 nucleotides read TGTGCCAGCAGTGGCGGGGATGGCAATCAGCCCCAGCATTTT.

The rearrangement links TRBV5-1 to TRBJ1-2; 9 nucleotides agree with TRBD1. The CDR3 runs 14 residues. The germline CDR1 and CDR2 sequences are SGHRS and YFSETQ. V lost 0 bases and J lost 4; bases outside the gene matches: 1. CDR3 loop: CASSLGDRVYGYTF. Here the CDR3 DNA reads TGCGCCAGCAGCTTGGGGGACAGGGTCTATGGCTACACCTTC.

The V gene is TRBV5-1, the J gene TRBJ2-5; weak D call: TRBD2 (6 bases). Trimming stripped 0 bases from V and 1 base from J, with 19 bases between. This CDR3 region has 18 residues. From germline, CDR1 is SGHRS and CDR2 YFSETQ. The CDR3 sequence is CASSLAGRQPIFQETQYF. CDR3 in DNA: TGCGCCAGCAGCTTGGCCGGGAGACAACCTATCTTCCAAGAGACCCAGTACTTC.

In this sample, this clone turned up once. The genes are TRBV7-9 and TRBJ1-3; possibly TRBD1 for D (6 bases). CDR3 length: 15 residues. With 1 base removed from V and 2 bases from J, the gap between germline ends came to 9 bases. CDR1 and CDR2 (germline): SEHNR, FQNEAQ (reference sequence). The CDR3 DNA is TGTGCCAGCAGCTTAGGTGGGGGCCCTGGAAACACCATATATTTT. Translation: CASSLGGGPGNTIYF.

The chain uses TRBV30 and TRBJ1-4; D is ambiguous. The CDR3 loop spans 14 amino acids. CDR1 is GTSNPN, CDR2 SVGIG, per germline (reference sequence). Trimming took 1 base from V and 5 from J, leaving 11 bases between them. CDR3 sequence: CAWSDGGKNEKLFF. CDR3 bases: TGTGCCTGGAGTGACGGCGGCAAGAATGAAAAACTGTTTTTT.

This chain joins TRBV11-2 and TRBJ2-5, with TRBD2 matching over 9 bases. The CDR3 sequence is 16 residues long. The V and J ends lost 4 bases and 6 bases, in that order; junction bases with no gene match: 12. Germline V gene data show CDR1 as SGHAT and CDR2 as FQNNGV. The CDR3 protein is CASSYVRGGGAKTQYF. The CDR3 DNA reads as TGTGCCAGCAGCTACGTCAGAGGCGGGGGGGCGAAGACCCAGTACTTC.

V and J are TRBV7-9 and TRBJ1-1; D might be TRBD1 (5 bases). The length of the CDR3 is 15 residues. With 2 bases removed from V and 5 bases from J, the gap between germline ends came to 15 bases. CDR1 is SEHNR and CDR2 is FQNEAQ in the germline V gene (reference sequence). DNA of the CDR3: TGTGCCAGCAGCTTATCCCCTCGACGGGGGACTGAAGCTTTCTTT. Protein product: CASSLSPRRGTEAFF.

The chain carries TRBV2 and TRBJ1-6; D may be TRBD1 (6 bases). The CDR3 sequence is 14 residues long. V gave up 8 bases and J gave up 7 bases, with 15 bases separating them. Germline loops: CDR1 SNHLY, CDR2 FYNNEI. The CDR3 loop reads CASGLLDRNSPLHF. The DNA of the CDR3 is TGTGCCAGCGGCCTACTGGACAGAAATTCACCCCTCCACTTT.

This clone has a handful of counts. The J gene is TRBJ2-1, the V gene TRBV7-9, with D perhaps matching TRBD1 (6 bases). The germline V and J ends were trimmed by 5 bases and 8 bases, with 13 bases remaining between them. The V gene's germline CDR1 is SEHNR and CDR2 FQNEAQ (reference sequence). This CDR3 region has 13 residues. CDR3 region: CASSTVGGHEQFF. DNA of the CDR3: TGTGCCAGCAGCACCGTTGGGGGCCATGAGCAGTTCTTC.

The chain is built from TRBV27 and TRBJ2-1; 7 nucleotides match TRBD2. Germline trimming cut 7 bases from V and 4 bases from J; bases unmatched to any gene: 13. From germline, CDR1 is MNHEY and CDR2 SMNVEV (reference sequence). The CDR3 has 16 residues. CDR3: CASIPREWAYYNEQFF. The CDR3 DNA is TGTGCCAGCATCCCGCGGGAGTGGGCCTATTACAATGAGCAGTTCTTC.

The chain has TRBV11-2 and TRBJ1-6; TRBD1 is a possible D gene (6 bases). Germline CDR1 is SGHAT and CDR2 is FQNNGV. This CDR3 spans 16 amino acids. Trimming stripped 3 bases from V and 7 bases from J, with 16 bases between. The CDR3, as DNA: TGTGCCAGCAGCTTCGTTCCTGCAGGGACAAATTCACCCCTCCACTTT. It encodes CASSFVPAGTNSPLHF.

The rearrangement links TRBV7-2 to TRBJ1-2; 8 bases are shared with TRBD1. The CDR3 covers 16 residues. CDR1 SGHTA and CDR2 FQGNSA come from the germline V gene. J gave up 4 bases and V 2 bases, and 9 bases lay outside the gene matches. The CDR3 is CASSLSRTGWSYGYTF. Written as DNA, the CDR3 is TGTGCCAGCAGCTTAAGCCGGACAGGGTGGAGCTATGGCTACACCTTC.

As DNA, the CDR3 is TGTGCCAGCAGTTCCATATCTAGCGGTTCTGCCTACGAGCAGTACTTC. It codes for CASSSISSGSAYEQYF. This chain uses TRBV27 with TRBJ2-7; 7 bases are a match to TRBD2. This CDR3 has 16 residues. Germline V CDR1 and CDR2: MNHEY, SMNVEV (reference sequence). The V gene end was trimmed by 4 bases and the J gene end by 2 bases; junction bases not matched to a gene: 11.

This clone was detected once. The genes are TRBV9 and TRBJ2-3; a possible D gene is TRBD2 (5 bases). Germline V lookup: CDR1 SGDLS, CDR2 YYNGEE. This CDR3 is built from 17 residues. Trimming pared 0 bases from V and 2 bases from J, leaving 16 bases between. In DNA form, the CDR3 reads TGTGCCAGCAGCGTAGGTAGATGGGCGGGCACCACAGATACGCAGTATTTT. This encodes CASSVGRWAGTTDTQYF.

Turning to this clone: A junction end diverges from the germline sequence, so it may reflect a read error. The CDR3 region is CATSSGGGTNCVGDF. CDR3 in DNA: TGTGCCACCAGCAGCGGAGGAGGGACCAACTGCGTGGGGGACTTC. This chain uses TRBV15 with TRBJ2-7; weak D call: TRBD2 (6 bases). This CDR3 region has 15 residues. Germline values: CDR1 LNHNV, CDR2 YYDKDF (reference sequence).

The gene calls are TRBV4-1 and TRBJ2-7; D is unclear. V lost 1 base to trimming and J lost 3 bases, with 7 bases between them. The V gene's germline CDR1 is MGHRA and CDR2 YSYEKL. This CDR3 is 13 amino acids long. CDR3 nucleotides: TGCGCCAGCAGCCAAGGGTCGGGCTACGAGCAGTACTTC. Translating gives CASSQGSGYEQYF.

A single count supports this clone. The chain links TRBV28 to TRBJ2-3, with 9 bases matching TRBD2. The V segment lost 4 bases and the J segment 3 bases; nucleotides outside the gene matches: 5. The CDR3 is 15 residues long. Germline values: CDR1 MDHEN, CDR2 SYDVKM. The CDR3 sequence: CASSWPSGTTDTQYF. The CDR3 DNA sequence: TGTGCCAGCAGTTGGCCTAGCGGGACTACAGATACGCAGTATTTT.

This chain uses TRBV10-3 with TRBJ2-5; D is unclear. Germline-derived CDR1 and CDR2 are ENHRY and SYGVKD. CDR3 length equals 13 residues. The V and J ends lost 3 bases and 2 bases respectively, with 7 bases between them. This CDR3 is CAISDGQQETQYF. In DNA form, the CDR3 reads TGTGCCATCAGTGATGGTCAGCAAGAGACCCAGTACTTC.

This clone was counted only a few times. This chain links TRBV28 with TRBJ2-2, with TRBD1 matching over 8 bases. The CDR3 contains 14 residues. V was clipped by 6 bases and J by 4 bases; unmatched bases: 4. In germline, CDR1 is MDHEN, CDR2 SYDVKM. This chain's CDR3 is CASSQTGGTGELFF. The DNA of the CDR3 is TGTGCCAGCAGCCAAACAGGGGGCACCGGGGAGCTGTTTTTT. The complete variable domain, with remaining parts taken from reference TRBV28 and TRBJ2-2, reads DVKVTQSSRYLVKRTGEKVFLECVQDMDHENMFWYRQDPGLGLRLIYFSYDVKMKEKGDIPEGYSVSREKKERFSLILESASTNQTSMYLCASSQTGGTGELFFGEGSRLTVL.

The gene calls are TRBV27 and TRBJ2-7; the match to TRBD2 covers 8 bases. CDR1 MNHEY and CDR2 SMNVEV come from the germline V gene (reference sequence). The V gene end was trimmed by 1 base and the J gene end by 4 bases; junction bases not matched to a gene: 9. The CDR3 is made up of 16 amino acids. The CDR3: CASSLLSGGGRYEQYF. The CDR3 nucleotides are TGTGCCAGCAGTTTATTAAGCGGGGGTGGGCGGTACGAGCAGTACTTC.

V usage is TRBV7-9 and J usage is TRBJ2-7, with a tentative D call TRBD1 (6 bases). Trimming removed 6 bases from V and 1 base from J, with 13 bases in between. The CDR3 is 14 amino acids. Per germline, CDR1 SEHNR and CDR2 FQNEAQ (reference sequence). CDR3 loop: CASRPQGVSYEQYF. CDR3 sequence (DNA): TGTGCCAGCAGACCACAGGGAGTTTCCTACGAGCAGTACTTC.

This sequence joins TRBV6-4 and TRBJ2-3, with TRBD1 matching 10 bases. The germline CDR1 and CDR2 sequences are MRHNA and SNTAGT. V lost 0 bases, J lost 5 bases, and 8 bases stayed unmatched. This CDR3 is built from 17 residues. Written as DNA, the CDR3 is TGTGCCAGCAGTGACTCAGACCGGGACAGGGGATTAGATACGCAGTATTTT. Encoded protein: CASSDSDRDRGLDTQYF.

V and J are TRBV6-1 and TRBJ2-3; 9 bases line up with TRBD2. The CDR3 is 16 residues long. The V gene end was trimmed by 1 base and the J gene end by 5 bases; junction bases not matched to a gene: 7. Germline V CDR1 and CDR2: MNHNS, SASEGT. The CDR3 here is CASSEVVSGGLDTQYF. The CDR3 nucleotides are TGTGCCAGCAGTGAAGTGGTTAGCGGGGGTCTAGATACGCAGTATTTT.

The CDR3 is CASSQLSGRAAETQYF. CDR3 DNA sequence: TGTGCCAGCAGCCAGTTAAGCGGGAGGGCGGCGGAGACGCAGTATTTT. The chain employs TRBV9 and TRBJ2-3; TRBD2 matches 10 bases. Germline CDR1 and CDR2: SGDLS and YYNGEE. The V gene end was trimmed by 4 bases and the J gene end by 9 bases; junction bases not matched to a gene: 14. The CDR3 is 16 amino acids.

The V gene is TRBV6-1, the J gene TRBJ2-7; possible D gene TRBD1, 5 bases. CDR1 MNHNS and CDR2 SASEGT come from the germline V gene. This CDR3 comprises 14 residues. V shed 5 bases and J shed 2 bases, with 13 bases lying between them. The CDR3: CASSPSGRAYEQYF. CDR3 coding DNA: TGTGCCAGCAGTCCATCAGGCAGGGCCTACGAGCAGTACTTC.